These 12 T cell receptor beta chains were sequenced from one sample in a study of blood T cell repertoires in COVID-19. Produced via immunoSEQ multiplex PCR; TCRdb's table is partial and in-frame only. The table has under 300,000 clones, approximately 87% seen once. Sample: peripheral blood. The receptor set was obtained from a woman in her twenties or thirties with COVID-19, enrolled during active disease.

This clone was picked up one time. The chain links TRBV4-1 to TRBJ1-2; possible D gene TRBD1, 5 bases. The CDR3 is 17 amino acids. With 4 bases removed from V and 4 bases from J, the gap between germline ends came to 22 bases. Per germline, CDR1 MGHRA and CDR2 YSYEKL. CDR3 protein: CASSRSEAGGLGYGYTF. In DNA form, the CDR3 reads TGCGCCAGCAGCCGCAGCGAGGCGGGGGGACTAGGCTATGGCTACACCTTC.

V and J are TRBV19 and TRBJ1-1, with a weak D call TRBD1 (6 bases). The CDR3 covers 15 residues. Trimming took off 8 bases at V and 6 bases at J, with 22 bases between the two ends. From germline, CDR1 is LNHDA and CDR2 SQIVND (reference sequence). This chain's CDR3 is CASPPPGRGFPEAFF. For the CDR3, the DNA is TGTGCCAGTCCCCCCCCCGGCAGGGGATTCCCTGAAGCTTTCTTT. The full variable domain, completed using reference TRBV19 and TRBJ1-1, is DGGITQSPKYLFRKEGQNVTLSCEQNLNHDAMYWYRQDPGQGLRLIYYSQIVNDFQKGDIAEGYSVSREKKESFPLTVTSAQKNPTAFYLCASPPPGRGFPEAFFGQGTRLTVV.

This rearrangement joins TRBV3-1 (or the pseudogene TRBV3-2) to TRBJ2-7, with 7 nucleotides matching TRBD2. Germline CDR1 is LGHDT and CDR2 is YNNKEL (reference sequence). The CDR3 runs 15 residues. V was clipped by 3 bases and J by 2 bases; unmatched bases: 7. As DNA, the CDR3 is TGTGCCAGCAGCCAGGGGACTATAAACACCTACGAGCAGTACTTC. Translation gives CASSQGTINTYEQYF.

The table lists this clone with a count of one. The chain links TRBV4-1 to TRBJ2-1; D is perhaps TRBD2 (7 bases). This CDR3 has 17 residues. CDR1 is MGHRA, CDR2 YSYEKL, per germline. Trimming shortened V by 4 bases and J by 8 bases, and 24 bases separated the two germline ends. CDR3 amino acids: CASSPISVGGPYDEQFF. CDR3 coding DNA: TGCGCCAGCAGCCCGATTTCGGTGGGGGGGCCTTACGATGAGCAGTTCTTC.

The chain couples TRBV2 to TRBJ2-2; 8 nucleotides agree with TRBD2. J lost 1 base, V lost 2 bases, and 9 bases had no gene match. This CDR3 is built from 18 residues. The germline gives CDR1 SNHLY, CDR2 FYNNEI. The DNA for the CDR3 is TGTGCCAGCAGTGAATGGGGTAGCGGGACATTGAACACCGGGGAGCTGTTTTTT. Translation: CASSEWGSGTLNTGELFF.

This chain uses TRBV2 with TRBJ2-3; no reliable D call. The CDR3 extends over 11 amino acids. From germline, CDR1 is SNHLY and CDR2 FYNNEI. The ends were cut back, 8 bases at V and 4 bases at J, with 7 bases in the middle. The CDR3 sequence is CASSTADTQYF. The DNA of the CDR3 is TGTGCCAGCTCTACAGCAGATACGCAGTATTTT.

The rearrangement uses TRBV30 and TRBJ2-3, with 10 bases matching TRBD2. Germline lookup yields CDR1 GTSNPN and CDR2 SVGIG (reference sequence). This CDR3 is built from 15 residues. Trimming removed 1 base from V and 1 base from J; junction bases left unmatched: 2. Here the CDR3 reads CAWSGAGGRTDTQYF. The CDR3 nucleotides are TGTGCCTGGAGTGGAGCGGGGGGGCGCACAGATACGCAGTATTTT.

This chain connects TRBV6-6 to TRBJ2-5; D is possibly TRBD1 (5 bases). This CDR3 is built from 15 residues. The ends were cut back, 1 base at V and 3 bases at J, with 12 bases in the middle. Germline V gene sequence: CDR1 MNHNY, CDR2 SVGAGI (reference sequence). In DNA, the CDR3 is TGTGCCAGCAGTTACTGGGGCAGGATCGAAGAGACCCAGTACTTC. Protein product: CASSYWGRIEETQYF.

This chain uses TRBV7-9 with TRBJ2-5; TRBD1 matches 8 bases. The ends lost 0 bases at V and 5 bases at J; junction bases unmatched: 11. The germline V gene encodes CDR1 SEHNR and CDR2 FQNEAQ (reference sequence). The CDR3 consists of 17 residues. The CDR3, as DNA: TGTGCCAGCAGCTTAGCGCTAAGGGACAGGTTTATGGAGACCCAGTACTTC. Translated, it gives CASSLALRDRFMETQYF.

The J gene is TRBJ2-1, the V gene TRBV7-8, with TRBD1 matching over 8 bases. Losses at the gene ends were 8 bases for V and 2 bases for J; bases not matched to a gene: 14. Germline V gene data show CDR1 as SGHVS and CDR2 as FQNEAQ. This CDR3 has 17 amino acids. The CDR3: CASFPQGAWGTYNEQFF. The CDR3 DNA reads TGTGCCAGCTTCCCTCAGGGGGCTTGGGGAACCTACAATGAGCAGTTCTTC.

This clone was recorded only once. This rearrangement joins TRBV11-2 to TRBJ1-2, with no clear D. Trimming took off 1 base at V and 3 bases at J, with 12 bases between the two ends. The CDR3 runs to 15 residues. From germline, CDR1 is SGHAT and CDR2 FQNNGV. CDR3 sequence: CASSLVRSDDYGYTF. For the CDR3, the DNA is TGTGCCAGCAGCTTAGTTCGGAGCGACGACTATGGCTACACCTTC.

The genes are TRBV10-3 and TRBJ2-7; tentative D call: TRBD1 (6 bases). The CDR3 is 14 amino acids. Trimming shortened V by 0 bases and J by 5 bases, and 11 bases separated the two germline ends. CDR1 and CDR2 from the germline V gene are ENHRY and SYGVKD. This chain's CDR3 is CAISESGGSHEQYF. The DNA for the CDR3 is TGTGCCATCAGTGAGTCAGGGGGTTCCCACGAGCAGTACTTC.